These 7 T cell receptor beta chains originate from one sample sequenced in a study of cytomegalovirus exposure and HLA in healthy donors. PCR primers comprised 60 Vbeta and 13 Jbeta primers. Measured with immunoSEQ multiplex PCR; TCRdb has only the in-frame clones, and not every one. The sample yields 95,000 to 150,000 clones, 60% to 85% seen once. Sequencing input: PBMCs. These TCRs come from a man aged 30-40 years in good health and CMV-seronegative.

The V gene is TRBV7-9, the J gene TRBJ2-2; 8 bases align to TRBD1. V lost 3 bases, J lost 7 bases, and 7 bases stayed unmatched. The CDR3 is 15 amino acids. CDR1 SEHNR and CDR2 FQNEAQ come from the germline V gene (reference sequence). CDR3 protein: CASSFTRGPGGELFF. CDR3 nucleotides: TGTGCCAGCAGCTTTACCAGGGGGCCTGGCGGGGAGCTGTTTTTT.

V usage is TRBV30 and J usage is TRBJ1-2; D might be TRBD1 (6 bases). Trimming cost V 0 bases and J 8 bases, with 13 bases left between them. Germline values: CDR1 GTSNPN, CDR2 SVGIG (reference sequence). The CDR3 length is 13 residues. CDR3 DNA: TGTGCCTGGAGTGTCCCCAGGGGCGAGGGCTACACCTTC. Translation gives CAWSVPRGEGYTF. Using reference TRBV30 and TRBJ1-2 for the parts outside the CDR3, the full variable domain is SQTIHQWPATLVQPVGSPLSLECTVEGTSNPNLYWYRQAAGRGLQLLFYSVGIGQISSEVPQNLSASRPQDRQFILSSKKLLLSDSGFYLCAWSVPRGEGYTFGSGTRLTVV.

The rearrangement joins TRBV7-2 to TRBJ1-2; D might be TRBD1 (5 bases). V dropped 0 bases and J dropped 4 bases, with 15 bases sitting between them. CDR1 and CDR2 (germline): SGHTA, FQGNSA. The CDR3 is made up of 16 amino acids. CDR3 nucleotides: TGTGCCAGCAGCTTAGCGGTTGGGCAGGGAGGCTATGGCTACACCTTC. This gives the protein CASSLAVGQGGYGYTF.

This sequence joins TRBV7-7 and TRBJ1-1; 8 positions match TRBD1. Losses at the gene ends were 4 bases for V and 4 bases for J; bases not matched to a gene: 2. The CDR3 covers 13 residues. Germline-derived CDR1 and CDR2 are SSHAT and FNYEAQ (reference sequence). The CDR3 nucleotides are TGTGCCAGCAGCTCAGGGGGCCTCACTGAAGCTTTCTTT. Translated, it gives CASSSGGLTEAFF. The full variable domain, with the rest looked up from reference TRBV7-7 and TRBJ1-1, is GAGVSQSPRYKVTKRGQDVTLRCDPISSHATLYWYQQALGQGPEFLTYFNYEAQPDKSGLPSDRFSAERPEGSISTLTIQRTEQRDSAMYRCASSSGGLTEAFFGQGTRLTVV.

The chain recombines TRBV7-9 with TRBJ2-3; TRBD1 matches at 7 bases. V was pared by 2 bases and J by 1 base, with 6 bases of the junction left unmatched. Germline-derived CDR1 and CDR2 are SEHNR and FQNEAQ (reference sequence). The CDR3 spans 16 residues. The CDR3 sequence: CASSLSVGQRTDTQYF. CDR3 nucleotides: TGTGCCAGCAGCTTATCAGTGGGACAGCGCACAGATACGCAGTATTTT.

The chain carries TRBV7-2 and TRBJ2-3; 9 positions match TRBD2. V gave up 7 bases and J gave up 2 bases; unmatched junction bases: 10. The length of the CDR3 is 16 residues. CDR1 SGHTA and CDR2 FQGNSA come from the germline V gene. The CDR3 region has the DNA TGTGCCAGCACCCATTTGGCGGGGGGGAACACAGATACGCAGTATTTT. It encodes CASTHLAGGNTDTQYF.

The genes are TRBV30 and TRBJ1-1; TRBD1 might be the D (5 bases). Germline V gene lookup returns CDR1 GTSNPN and CDR2 SVGIG (reference sequence). V dropped 3 bases and J dropped 0 bases, with 11 bases sitting between them. The CDR3 is made up of 14 amino acids. The CDR3 DNA reads as TGTGCCTGGAGGGTGACAGCGATGAACACTGAAGCTTTCTTT. It translates to CAWRVTAMNTEAFF.